This TCR beta chain was profiled in a study of cytomegalovirus exposure and HLA in healthy donors. CDR1 and CDR2 from the germline V gene are SQVTM and ANQGSEA. V was pared by 6 bases and J by 8 bases, with 10 bases between. The length of the CDR3 is 11 residues. 60 Vbeta and 13 Jbeta primers were used in PCR. The method was immunoSEQ multiplex PCR; TCRdb's version includes in-frame clones alone and lacks a portion of them. The sample shows about 140,000 clones, and roughly 2.6% sits with its ten largest clones. Samples came from healthy bone marrow donors. Of note for this clone: Its matching antigen is unknown.

Study-wide points: In a later analysis, TCR beta V- and J-gene trimming showed a link to a missense DCLRE1C variant. The listing of fewer than 200 TCR beta chains classed them as cytomegalovirus-associated. TCR beta V segments were, for the most part, productive about 87% or about 30% of the time in an earlier analysis.

The receptor was derived from a man aged 40-50 years in good health and CMV-seronegative. The material sequenced was PBMCs. The chain combines TRBV29-1 with TRBJ2-2; D possibly corresponds to TRBD2 (6 bases). The DNA for the CDR3 is TGCAGCGTAGGGAGGCGAGGGGAGCTGTTTTTT. It yields the protein CSVGRRGELFF.